Listed below are T cell receptor beta chains from one sample, sequenced in a study of CD4+ T cells in melanoma. Profiling relied on immunoSEQ multiplex PCR, and the TCRdb table lists in-frame clones only, not all of them. The table shows about 50,000 clones, with roughly 89% occurring only once. Sequencing was done on a sample of peripheral blood. Source of these receptors: a human donor with melanoma. Each CDR3 is given with its conserved first and last residue. A D gene is named only where the DNA matches it firmly. For some rows the clone size is stated as once, few or many, or as a class when expanded; others skip it.

V gene,D gene,J gene,clone size,CDR3 protein,CDR3 DNA
TRBV30,.,TRBJ2-3,once,CAWSVRTDTQYF,TGTGCCTGGAGTGTACGGACAGATACGCAGTATTTT
TRBV29-1,.,TRBJ1-1,few,CSSFRVSEAFF,TGCAGCTCTTTCAGGGTCTCTGAAGCTTTCTTT
TRBV7-8,TRBD2,TRBJ2-7,.,CASSGGSGVTYEQYF,TGTGCCAGCAGCGGCGGGAGCGGGGTAACCTACGAGCAGTACTTC
TRBV7-9,.,TRBJ1-1,.,CASSRQAGNTEAFF,TGTGCCAGCTCCAGACAGGCGGGGAACACTGAAGCTTTCTTT
TRBV11-2,.,TRBJ1-4,.,CASSLGWNEKLFF,TGTGCCAGCAGCTTGGGGTGGAATGAAAAACTGTTTTTT
TRBV11-2,TRBD1,TRBJ1-2,.,CASSLQRGPNYGYTF,TGTGCCAGCAGCTTACAGAGGGGGCCTAACTATGGCTACACCTTC
TRBV2,TRBD1,TRBJ2-7,.,CASSEPRGSYEQYF,TGTGCCAGCAGTGAACCCAGGGGGTCCTACGAGCAGTACTTC
TRBV27,.,TRBJ2-1,.,CASSFIPYSYNEQFF,TGTGCCAGCAGTTTTATACCCTACTCCTACAATGAGCAGTTCTTC
TRBV9,.,TRBJ1-5,.,CASSPRGGDNQPQHF,TGTGCCAGCAGCCCAAGAGGGGGGGACAATCAGCCCCAGCATTTT
TRBV11-2,.,TRBJ2-7,.,CASSEGLAMYEQYF,TGTGCCAGCAGCGAGGGGTTAGCCATGTACGAGCAGTACTTC
TRBV18,.,TRBJ1-1,.,CASSPPQGSNTEAFF,TGTGCCAGCTCACCACCCCAGGGGTCGAACACTGAAGCTTTCTTT
TRBV6-5,TRBD1,TRBJ1-1,.,CASRDREGTEAFF,TGTGCCAGCAGAGACAGGGAAGGGACTGAAGCTTTCTTT
TRBV2,.,TRBJ2-2,.,CASSSSAAAGELFF,TGTGCCAGCAGCTCTTCGGCCGCGGCCGGGGAGCTGTTTTTT
TRBV19,.,TRBJ2-4,.,CASSPGRGRVSIQYF,TGTGCCAGTTCCCCCGGCCGGGGGCGGGTGAGCATTCAGTACTTC
TRBV5-5,TRBD2,TRBJ2-7,.,CASSWGEGSGEQYF,TGTGCCAGCAGCTGGGGGGAGGGATCGGGCGAGCAGTACTTC
TRBV9,TRBD1,TRBJ2-6,.,CASSVRDRLGGGANVLTF,TGTGCCAGCAGCGTAAGGGACAGGCTGGGCGGCGGGGCCAACGTCCTGACTTTC
TRBV28,.,TRBJ1-5,.,CASSLRGHHRKMQPQHF,TGTGCCAGCAGTTTAAGAGGACACCACAGAAAGATGCAGCCCCAGCATTTT
TRBV5-1,.,TRBJ1-1,.,CASSLGPNTEAFF,TGCGCCAGCAGCTTGGGTCCGAACACTGAAGCTTTCTTT
TRBV9,.,TRBJ2-3,.,CASSVGTDTQYF,TGTGCCAGCAGCGTTGGCACAGATACGCAGTATTTT
TRBV5-1,TRBD1,TRBJ1-1,.,CASSQPGGETEAFF,TGCGCCAGCAGCCAACCAGGGGGTGAGACTGAAGCTTTCTTT
TRBV2,TRBD2,TRBJ2-1,.,CASSGVLAGGATPNNEQFF,TGTGCCAGCAGTGGAGTGTTAGCGGGGGGGGCCACCCCTAACAATGAGCAGTTCTTC
TRBV5-8,.,TRBJ2-3,.,CASSPPWDITSTDTQYF,TGTGCCAGCAGCCCCCCCTGGGACATCACTAGCACAGATACGCAGTATTTT
TRBV2,.,TRBJ1-2,once,CASSDGVGYTF,TGTGCCAGCAGTGATGGGGTTGGCTACACCTTC
TRBV18,TRBD1,TRBJ2-3,few,CASSLSGTGFTDTQYF,TGTGCCAGCTCACTATCCGGGACAGGGTTCACAGATACGCAGTATTTT
TRBV7-2,.,TRBJ2-1,.,CASSLERQNNEQFF,TGTGCCAGCAGCTTGGAGCGACAGAACAATGAGCAGTTCTTC
TRBV7-3,.,TRBJ1-1,.,CASSLGEGVGEAFF,TGTGCCAGCAGCTTAGGAGAGGGAGTGGGTGAAGCTTTCTTT